A selection of T cell receptor beta chains follows, all from one sample in a study of T cells in Graves' hyperthyroidism and ophthalmopathy. In TCRdb, the multiplex PCR reads were re-called with MiXCR into one record per CDR3 protein. This sample has over 400,000 distinct CDR3 sequences, with approximately 14% found just once. The source material was blood. The source is a man aged 18 to 30 with Graves' ophthalmopathy. The CDR3 runs from the conserved cysteine through the conserved F or W. Fields, in order: J gene, D gene, V gene, CDR3 protein. The D gene is left open where the match is weak.

j_call: TRBJ2-2; d_call: TRBD1; v_call: TRBV20-1; cdr3_aa: CSARDPGTGFTGELFF
j_call: TRBJ2-2; d_call: TRBD2; v_call: TRBV2; cdr3_aa: CASSEWQGGTGELFF
j_call: TRBJ2-1; d_call: -; v_call: TRBV12-3/TRBV12-4; cdr3_aa: CASSLRWLYNEQFF
j_call: TRBJ1-1; d_call: -; v_call: TRBV5-4; cdr3_aa: CASSPPGQVTEAFF
j_call: TRBJ2-1; d_call: TRBD1; v_call: TRBV3-1; cdr3_aa: CASSHPGTGSSYNEQFF
j_call: TRBJ1-5; d_call: TRBD1; v_call: TRBV13; cdr3_aa: CASSLGTGVQPQHF
j_call: TRBJ2-7; d_call: -; v_call: TRBV6-2/TRBV6-3; cdr3_aa: CASSYREANEQYF
j_call: TRBJ1-1; d_call: -; v_call: TRBV4-2; cdr3_aa: CASSQDRGGDTEAFF
j_call: TRBJ2-3; d_call: TRBD2; v_call: TRBV11-2; cdr3_aa: CASSSRLAGRDTQYF
j_call: TRBJ2-1; d_call: TRBD2; v_call: TRBV3-1; cdr3_aa: CASSQAGGSNEQFF
j_call: TRBJ1-2; d_call: -; v_call: TRBV7-8; cdr3_aa: CASSNRHYYGYTF
j_call: TRBJ2-1; d_call: -; v_call: TRBV27; cdr3_aa: CASSLSRAVEQFF
j_call: TRBJ1-1; d_call: TRBD1; v_call: TRBV27; cdr3_aa: CASSFLLGTGLNTEAFF
j_call: TRBJ2-1; d_call: TRBD2; v_call: TRBV6-5; cdr3_aa: CASSYVAGGVYNEQFF
j_call: TRBJ1-2; d_call: TRBD1; v_call: TRBV30; cdr3_aa: CAWSVTDRLGGYTF